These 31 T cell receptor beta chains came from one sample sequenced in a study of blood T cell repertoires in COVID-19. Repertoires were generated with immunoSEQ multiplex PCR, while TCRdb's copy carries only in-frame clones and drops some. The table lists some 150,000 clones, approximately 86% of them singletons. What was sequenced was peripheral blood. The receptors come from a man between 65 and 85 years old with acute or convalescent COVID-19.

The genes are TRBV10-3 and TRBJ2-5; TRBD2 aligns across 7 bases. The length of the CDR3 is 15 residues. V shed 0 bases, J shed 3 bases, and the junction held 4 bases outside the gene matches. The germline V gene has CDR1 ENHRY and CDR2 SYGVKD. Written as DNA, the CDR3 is TGTGCCATCAGTGAGTCTACTAGCGCTGAAGAGACCCAGTACTTC. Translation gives CAISESTSAEETQYF.

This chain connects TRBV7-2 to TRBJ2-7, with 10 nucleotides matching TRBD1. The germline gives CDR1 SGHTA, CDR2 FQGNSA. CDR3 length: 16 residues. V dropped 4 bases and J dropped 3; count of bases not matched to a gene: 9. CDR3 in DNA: TGTGCCAGCAGCTCAGTAGACAGGGGGCCGGTCTACGAGCAGTACTTC. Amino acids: CASSSVDRGPVYEQYF.

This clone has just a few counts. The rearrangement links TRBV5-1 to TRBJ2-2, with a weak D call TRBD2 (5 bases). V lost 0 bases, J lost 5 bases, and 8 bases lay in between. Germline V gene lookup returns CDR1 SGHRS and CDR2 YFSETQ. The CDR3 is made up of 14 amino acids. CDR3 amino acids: CASSLGTGTGELFF. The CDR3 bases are TGCGCCAGCAGCTTGGGTACGGGAACCGGGGAGCTGTTTTTT.

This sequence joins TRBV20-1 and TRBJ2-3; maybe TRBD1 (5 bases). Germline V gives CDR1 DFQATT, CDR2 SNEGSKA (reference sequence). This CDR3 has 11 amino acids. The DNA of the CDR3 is TGCAGGTGGGGCGGCACAGATACGCAGTATTTT. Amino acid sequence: CRWGGTDTQYF.

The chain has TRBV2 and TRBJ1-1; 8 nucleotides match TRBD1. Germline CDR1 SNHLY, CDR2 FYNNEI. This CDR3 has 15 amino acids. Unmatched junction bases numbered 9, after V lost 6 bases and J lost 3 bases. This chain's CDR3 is CASRPQGATDTEAFF. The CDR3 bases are TGTGCCAGCAGACCCCAGGGGGCTACGGACACTGAAGCTTTCTTT.

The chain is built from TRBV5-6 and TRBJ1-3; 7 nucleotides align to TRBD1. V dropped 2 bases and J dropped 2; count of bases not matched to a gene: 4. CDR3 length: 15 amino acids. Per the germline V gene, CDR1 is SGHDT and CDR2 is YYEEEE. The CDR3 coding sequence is TGTGCCAGCAGCTTTGCACAGGGGACTGGAAACACCATATATTTT. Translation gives CASSFAQGTGNTIYF.

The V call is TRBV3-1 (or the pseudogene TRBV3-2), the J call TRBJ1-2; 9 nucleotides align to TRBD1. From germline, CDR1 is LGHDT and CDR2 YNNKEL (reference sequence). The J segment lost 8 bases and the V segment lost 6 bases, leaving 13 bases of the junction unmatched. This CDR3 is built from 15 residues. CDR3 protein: CASSFPGTGRQGYTF. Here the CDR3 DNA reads TGTGCCAGCAGTTTCCCCGGGACAGGGAGGCAAGGCTACACCTTC.

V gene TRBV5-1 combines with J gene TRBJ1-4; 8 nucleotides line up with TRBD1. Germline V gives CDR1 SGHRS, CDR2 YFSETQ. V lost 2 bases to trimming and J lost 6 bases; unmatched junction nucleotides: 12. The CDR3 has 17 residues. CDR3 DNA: TGCGCCAGCAGCTTTTCATCAGGGGGCAAGGATTATGAAAAACTGTTTTTT. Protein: CASSFSSGGKDYEKLFF. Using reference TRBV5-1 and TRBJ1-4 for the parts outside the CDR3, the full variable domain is KAGVTQTPRYLIKTRGQQVTLSCSPISGHRSVSWYQQTPGQGLQFLFEYFSETQRNKGNFPGRFSGRQFSNSRSEMNVSTLELGDSALYLCASSFSSGGKDYEKLFFGSGTQLSVL.

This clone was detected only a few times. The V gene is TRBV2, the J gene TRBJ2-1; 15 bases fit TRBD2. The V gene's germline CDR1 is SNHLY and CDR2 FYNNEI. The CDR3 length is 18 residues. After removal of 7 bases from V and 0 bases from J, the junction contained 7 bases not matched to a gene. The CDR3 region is CASKAGLAGGSSYNEQFF. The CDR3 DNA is TGTGCCAGCAAGGCAGGACTAGCGGGAGGGAGCTCCTACAATGAGCAGTTCTTC.

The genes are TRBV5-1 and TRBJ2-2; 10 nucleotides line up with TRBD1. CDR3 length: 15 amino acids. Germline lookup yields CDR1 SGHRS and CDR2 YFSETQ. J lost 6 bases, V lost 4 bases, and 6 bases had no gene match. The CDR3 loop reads CASSRQGAHSGELFF. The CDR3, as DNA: TGCGCCAGCAGCCGACAGGGGGCGCATTCCGGGGAGCTGTTTTTT.

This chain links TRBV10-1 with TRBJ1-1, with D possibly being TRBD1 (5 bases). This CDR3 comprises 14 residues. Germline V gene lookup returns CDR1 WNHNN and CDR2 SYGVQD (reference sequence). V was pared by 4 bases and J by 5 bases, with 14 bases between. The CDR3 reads CASSVSREGTEAFF. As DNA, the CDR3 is TGCGCCAGCAGTGTGTCCAGGGAGGGTACTGAAGCTTTCTTT.

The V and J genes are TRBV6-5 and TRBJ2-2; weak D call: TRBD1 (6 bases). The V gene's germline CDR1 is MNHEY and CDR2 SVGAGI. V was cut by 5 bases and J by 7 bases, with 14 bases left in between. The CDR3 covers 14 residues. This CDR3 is CASSIHRVDGELFF. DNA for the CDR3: TGTGCCAGCAGTATCCACAGGGTCGACGGGGAGCTGTTTTTT.

The CDR3 region is CASSPVSGMGEQYF. For the CDR3, the DNA is TGCGCCAGCAGCCCGGTATCGGGGATGGGCGAGCAGTACTTC. The chain is built from TRBV5-1 and TRBJ2-7, with TRBD2 as a possible D gene (5 bases). The CDR3 totals 14 residues. V was clipped by 4 bases and J by 6 bases, with 17 bases between them. Germline loops: CDR1 SGHRS, CDR2 YFSETQ. The variable domain in full, with the rest retrieved from reference TRBV5-1 and TRBJ2-7, is KAGVTQTPRYLIKTRGQQVTLSCSPISGHRSVSWYQQTPGQGLQFLFEYFSETQRNKGNFPGRFSGRQFSNSRSEMNVSTLELGDSALYLCASSPVSGMGEQYFGPGTRLTVT.

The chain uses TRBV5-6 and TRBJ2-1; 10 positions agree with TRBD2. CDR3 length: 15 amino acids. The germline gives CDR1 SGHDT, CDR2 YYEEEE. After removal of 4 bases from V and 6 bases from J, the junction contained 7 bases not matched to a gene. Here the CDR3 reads CASSPGTSARNEQFF. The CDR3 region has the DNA TGTGCCAGCAGCCCCGGGACTAGCGCTCGCAATGAGCAGTTCTTC. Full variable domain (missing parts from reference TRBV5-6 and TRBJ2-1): DAGVTQSPTHLIKTRGQQVTLRCSPKSGHDTVSWYQQALGQGPQFIFQYYEEEERQRGNFPDRFSGHQFPNYSSELNVNALLLGDSALYLCASSPGTSARNEQFFGPGTRLTVL.

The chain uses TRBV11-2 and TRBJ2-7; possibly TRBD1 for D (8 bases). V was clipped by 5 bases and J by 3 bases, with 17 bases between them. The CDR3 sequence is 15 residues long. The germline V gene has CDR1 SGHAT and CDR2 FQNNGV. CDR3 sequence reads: CASSPGQGGDYEQYF. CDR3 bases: TGTGCCAGCAGCCCCGGACAGGGAGGGGACTACGAGCAGTACTTC.

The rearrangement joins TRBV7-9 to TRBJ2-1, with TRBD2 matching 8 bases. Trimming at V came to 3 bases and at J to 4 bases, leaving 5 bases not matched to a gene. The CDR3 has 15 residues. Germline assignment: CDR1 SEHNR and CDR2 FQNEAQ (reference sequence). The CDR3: CASSLASSGYNEQFF. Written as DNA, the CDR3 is TGTGCCAGCAGCTTGGCTTCTAGCGGGTACAATGAGCAGTTCTTC. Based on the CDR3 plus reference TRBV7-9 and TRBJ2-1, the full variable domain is DTGVSQNPRHKITKRGQNVTFRCDPISEHNRLYWYRQTLGQGPEFLTYFQNEAQLEKSRLLSDRFSAERPKGSFSTLEIQRTEQGDSAMYLCASSLASSGYNEQFFGPGTRLTVL.

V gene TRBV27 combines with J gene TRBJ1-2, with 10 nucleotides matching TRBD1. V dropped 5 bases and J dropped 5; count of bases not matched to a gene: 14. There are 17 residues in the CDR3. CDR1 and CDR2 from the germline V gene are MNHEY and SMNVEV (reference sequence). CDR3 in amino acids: CASSQWGGQGRRYGYTF. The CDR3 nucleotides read TGTGCCAGCAGTCAGTGGGGGGGACAGGGGAGACGGTATGGCTACACCTTC.

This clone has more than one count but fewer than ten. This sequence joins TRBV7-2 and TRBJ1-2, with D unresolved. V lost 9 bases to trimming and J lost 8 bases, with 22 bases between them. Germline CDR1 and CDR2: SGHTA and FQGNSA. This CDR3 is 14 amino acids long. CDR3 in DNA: TGTGCCAGTCTGAACCTCGGGGTGGCTCCGGGCTACACCTTC. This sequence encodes CASLNLGVAPGYTF.

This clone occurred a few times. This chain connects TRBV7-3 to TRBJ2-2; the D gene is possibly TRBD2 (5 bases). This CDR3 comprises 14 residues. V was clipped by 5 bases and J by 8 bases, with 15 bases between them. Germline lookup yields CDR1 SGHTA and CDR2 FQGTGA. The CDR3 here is CASSQTGVAGELFF. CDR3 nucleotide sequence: TGTGCCAGCAGCCAAACCGGGGTAGCGGGGGAGCTGTTTTTT.

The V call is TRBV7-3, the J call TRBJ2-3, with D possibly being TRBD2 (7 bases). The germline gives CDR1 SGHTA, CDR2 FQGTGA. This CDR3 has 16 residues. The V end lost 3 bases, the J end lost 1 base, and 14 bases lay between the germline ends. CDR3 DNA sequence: TGTGCCAGCAGCTTGGTTGGCGGGGGCCGCACAGATACGCAGTATTTT. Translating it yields CASSLVGGGRTDTQYF. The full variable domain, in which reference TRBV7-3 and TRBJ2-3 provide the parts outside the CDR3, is GAGVSQTPSNKVTEKGKYVELRCDPISGHTALYWYRQSLGQGPEFLIYFQGTGAADDSGLPNDRFFAVRPEGSVSTLKIQRTERGDSAVYLCASSLVGGGRTDTQYFGPGTRLTVL.

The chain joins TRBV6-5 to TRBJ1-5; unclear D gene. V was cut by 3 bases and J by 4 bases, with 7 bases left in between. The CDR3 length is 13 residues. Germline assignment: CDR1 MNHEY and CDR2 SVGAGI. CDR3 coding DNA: TGTGCCAGCAGTTATCGGGGAAATCAGCCCCAGCATTTT. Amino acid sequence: CASSYRGNQPQHF.

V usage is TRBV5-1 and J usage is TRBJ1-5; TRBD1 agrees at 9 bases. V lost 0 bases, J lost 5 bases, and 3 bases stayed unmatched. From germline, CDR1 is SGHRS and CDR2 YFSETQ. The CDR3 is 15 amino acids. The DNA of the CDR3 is TGCGCCAGCAGCTTGGGGACAGGGGACTATCAGCCCCAGCATTTT. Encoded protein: CASSLGTGDYQPQHF.

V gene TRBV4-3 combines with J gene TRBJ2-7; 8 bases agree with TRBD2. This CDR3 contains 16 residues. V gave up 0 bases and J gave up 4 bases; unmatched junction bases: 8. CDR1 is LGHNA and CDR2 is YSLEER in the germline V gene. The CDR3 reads CASSQDRALAAYEQYF. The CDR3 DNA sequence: TGCGCCAGCAGCCAAGATAGGGCACTAGCGGCATACGAGCAGTACTTC.

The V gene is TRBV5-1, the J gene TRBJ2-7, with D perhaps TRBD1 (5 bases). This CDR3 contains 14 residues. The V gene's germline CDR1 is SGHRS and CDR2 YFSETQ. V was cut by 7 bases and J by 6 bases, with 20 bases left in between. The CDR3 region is CASSVIGAKREQYF. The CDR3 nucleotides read TGCGCCAGCTCCGTCATAGGGGCTAAACGCGAGCAGTACTTC.

The CDR3 DNA reads TGCGCCAGCAGTTCCGGTCTCGAGACAGGTTCCTACGAGCAGTACTTC. Protein sequence: CASSSGLETGSYEQYF. The chain couples TRBV5-1 to TRBJ2-7; D might be TRBD1 (6 bases). The CDR3 covers 16 residues. In germline, CDR1 is SGHRS, CDR2 YFSETQ. Deletions cut 5 bases from V and 1 base from J, with 19 bases between.

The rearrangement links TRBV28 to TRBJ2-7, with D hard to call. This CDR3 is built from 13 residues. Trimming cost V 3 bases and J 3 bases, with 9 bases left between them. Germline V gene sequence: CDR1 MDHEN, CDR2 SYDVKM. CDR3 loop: CASSFLSSYEQYF. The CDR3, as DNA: TGTGCCAGCAGTTTTCTCTCTAGCTACGAGCAGTACTTC.

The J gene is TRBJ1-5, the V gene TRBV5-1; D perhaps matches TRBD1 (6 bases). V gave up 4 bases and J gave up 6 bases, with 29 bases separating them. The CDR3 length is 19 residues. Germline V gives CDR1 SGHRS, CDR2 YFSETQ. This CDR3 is CASSGGTGFTPVGGQPQHF. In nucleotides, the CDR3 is TGCGCCAGCAGCGGGGGCACTGGGTTCACCCCGGTTGGAGGTCAGCCCCAGCATTTT.

The CDR3 DNA follows: TGTGCCAGCAGTTACGGGTCGGAGGGGGAGCAGTACTTC. It translates to CASSYGSEGEQYF. This rearrangement joins TRBV6-5 to TRBJ2-7; maybe TRBD2 (6 bases). The V and J ends lost 2 bases and 7 bases respectively, with 12 bases between them. This CDR3 comprises 13 residues. The germline V gene encodes CDR1 MNHEY and CDR2 SVGAGI.

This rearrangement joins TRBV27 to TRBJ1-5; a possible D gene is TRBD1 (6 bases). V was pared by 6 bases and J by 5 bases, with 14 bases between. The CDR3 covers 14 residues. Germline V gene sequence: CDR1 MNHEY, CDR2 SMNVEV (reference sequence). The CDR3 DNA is TGTGCCAGCAGGTCAACAGGGAAATATCAGCCCCAGCATTTT. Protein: CASRSTGKYQPQHF.

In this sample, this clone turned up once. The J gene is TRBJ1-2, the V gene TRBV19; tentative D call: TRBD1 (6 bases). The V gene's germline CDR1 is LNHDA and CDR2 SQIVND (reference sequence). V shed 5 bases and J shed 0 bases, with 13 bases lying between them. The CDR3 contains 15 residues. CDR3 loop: CASSVGQTANYGYTF. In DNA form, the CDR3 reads TGTGCCAGTAGTGTTGGACAGACAGCTAACTATGGCTACACCTTC.

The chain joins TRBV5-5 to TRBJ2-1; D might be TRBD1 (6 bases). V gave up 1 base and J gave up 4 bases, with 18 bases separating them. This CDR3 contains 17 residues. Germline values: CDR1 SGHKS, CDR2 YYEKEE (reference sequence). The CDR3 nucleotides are TGTGCCAGCAGCTTGAACACGGACAGACTCGAGTACAATGAGCAGTTCTTC. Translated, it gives CASSLNTDRLEYNEQFF.